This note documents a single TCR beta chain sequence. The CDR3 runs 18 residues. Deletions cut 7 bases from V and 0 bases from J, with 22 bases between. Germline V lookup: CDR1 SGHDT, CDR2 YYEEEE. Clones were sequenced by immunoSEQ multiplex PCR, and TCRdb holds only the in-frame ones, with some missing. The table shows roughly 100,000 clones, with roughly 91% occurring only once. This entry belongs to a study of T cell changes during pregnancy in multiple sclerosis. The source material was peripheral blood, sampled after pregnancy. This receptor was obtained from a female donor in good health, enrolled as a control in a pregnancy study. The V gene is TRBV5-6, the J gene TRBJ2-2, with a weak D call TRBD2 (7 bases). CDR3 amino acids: CASGLGGGLYANTGELFF. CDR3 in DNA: TGTGCCAGCGGACTAGGGGGGGGCCTCTACGCGAACACCGGGGAGCTGTTTTTT.